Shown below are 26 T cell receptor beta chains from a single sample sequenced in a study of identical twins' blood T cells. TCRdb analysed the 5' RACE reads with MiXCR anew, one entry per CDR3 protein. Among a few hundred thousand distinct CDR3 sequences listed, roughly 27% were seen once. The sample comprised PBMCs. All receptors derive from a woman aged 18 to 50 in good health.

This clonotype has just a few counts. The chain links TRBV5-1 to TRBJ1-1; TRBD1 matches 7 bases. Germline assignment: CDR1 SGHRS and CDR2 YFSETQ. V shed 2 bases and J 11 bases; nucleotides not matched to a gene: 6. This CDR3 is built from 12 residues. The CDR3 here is CASSFQDRPAFF. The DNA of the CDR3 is TGCGCCAGCAGCTTTCAGGACAGGCCGGCTTTCTTT.

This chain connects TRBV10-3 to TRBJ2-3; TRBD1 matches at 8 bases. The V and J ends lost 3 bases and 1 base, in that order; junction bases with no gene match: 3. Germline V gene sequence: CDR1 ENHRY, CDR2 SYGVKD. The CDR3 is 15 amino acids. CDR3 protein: CAISEQQGGTDTQYF. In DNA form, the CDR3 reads TGTGCCATCAGTGAACAACAGGGGGGCACAGATACGCAGTATTTT.

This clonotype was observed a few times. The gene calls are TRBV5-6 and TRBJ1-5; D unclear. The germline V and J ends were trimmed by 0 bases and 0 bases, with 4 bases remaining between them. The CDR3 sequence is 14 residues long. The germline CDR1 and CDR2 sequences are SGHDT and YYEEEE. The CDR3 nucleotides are TGTGCCAGCAGCTTGGTGGATAGCAATCAGCCCCAGCATTTT. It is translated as CASSLVDSNQPQHF.

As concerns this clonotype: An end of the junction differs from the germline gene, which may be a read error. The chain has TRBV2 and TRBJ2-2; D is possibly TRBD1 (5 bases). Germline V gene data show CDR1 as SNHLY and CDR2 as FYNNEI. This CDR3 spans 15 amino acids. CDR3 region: CASKEDTSNTRELFF. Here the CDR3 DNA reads TGTGCCAGCAAAGAGGACACATCGAACACCAGGGAGCTGTTTTTT.

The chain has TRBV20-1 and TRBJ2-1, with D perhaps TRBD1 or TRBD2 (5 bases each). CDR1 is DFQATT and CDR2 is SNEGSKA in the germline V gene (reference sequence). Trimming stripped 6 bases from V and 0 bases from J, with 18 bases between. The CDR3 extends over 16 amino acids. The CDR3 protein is CSALPWGRPSYNEQFF. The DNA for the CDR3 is TGCAGTGCCCTTCCCTGGGGACGGCCCTCCTACAATGAGCAGTTCTTC.

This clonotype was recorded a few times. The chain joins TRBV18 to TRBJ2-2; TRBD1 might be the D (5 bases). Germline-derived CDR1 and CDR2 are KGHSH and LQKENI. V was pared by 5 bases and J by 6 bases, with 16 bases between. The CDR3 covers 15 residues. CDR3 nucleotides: TGTGCCAGCTCATTGGACCGACAGTTACCCGGGGAGCTGTTTTTT. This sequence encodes CASSLDRQLPGELFF.

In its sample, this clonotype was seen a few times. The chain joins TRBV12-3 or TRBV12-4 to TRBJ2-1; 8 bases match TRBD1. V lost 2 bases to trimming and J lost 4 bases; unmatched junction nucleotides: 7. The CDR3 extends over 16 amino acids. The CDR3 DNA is TGTGCCAGCAGTTTAATGGCAGGACAGGGTTACAATGAGCAGTTCTTC. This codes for CASSLMAGQGYNEQFF.

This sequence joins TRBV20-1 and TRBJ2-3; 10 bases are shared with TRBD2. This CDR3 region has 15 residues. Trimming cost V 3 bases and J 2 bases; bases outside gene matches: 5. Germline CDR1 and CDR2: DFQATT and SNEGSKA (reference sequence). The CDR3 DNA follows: TGCAGTGCTAGCCCTAGCGGGGGCCTCACAGATACGCAGTATTTT. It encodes CSASPSGGLTDTQYF.

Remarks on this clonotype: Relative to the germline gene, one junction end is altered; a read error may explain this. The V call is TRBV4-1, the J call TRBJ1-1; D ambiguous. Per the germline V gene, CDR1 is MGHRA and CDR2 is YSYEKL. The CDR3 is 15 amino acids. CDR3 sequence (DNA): TGCGCCAGCAGCCAAGTCTCCCCGATGAACACTGGAGCTTTCTTT. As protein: CASSQVSPMNTGAFF.

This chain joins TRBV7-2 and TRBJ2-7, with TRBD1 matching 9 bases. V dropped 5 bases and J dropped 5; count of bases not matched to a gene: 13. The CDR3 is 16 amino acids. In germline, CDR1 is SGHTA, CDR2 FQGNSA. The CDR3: CASSLPPGQGSHEQYF. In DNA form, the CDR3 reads TGTGCCAGCAGCCTTCCGCCGGGACAGGGAAGCCACGAGCAGTACTTC.

The DNA for the CDR3 is TGCAGTGCTAGAGATAGGGCTAGCGGTGAGACCCAGTACTTC. Translating gives CSARDRASGETQYF. J is TRBJ2-5 and V is TRBV20-1; TRBD2 aligns across 7 bases. Germline loops: CDR1 DFQATT, CDR2 SNEGSKA (reference sequence). The CDR3 is 14 amino acids. The trim removed 0 bases at V and 5 bases at J, leaving 6 bases unmatched.

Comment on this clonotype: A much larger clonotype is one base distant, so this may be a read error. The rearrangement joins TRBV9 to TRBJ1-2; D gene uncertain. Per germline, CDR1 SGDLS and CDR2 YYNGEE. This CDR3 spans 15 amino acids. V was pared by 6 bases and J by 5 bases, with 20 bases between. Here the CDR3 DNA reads TGTGCCAGCACCAATAGCCTGCCGGGAAGTTATGGCTACACCTTC. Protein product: CASTNSLPGSYGYTF.

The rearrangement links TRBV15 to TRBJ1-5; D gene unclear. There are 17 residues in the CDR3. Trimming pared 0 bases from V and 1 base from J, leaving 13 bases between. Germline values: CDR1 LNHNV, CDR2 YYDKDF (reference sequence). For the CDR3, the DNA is TGTGCCACCAGCAGAGATTGGATCCCAGACAGCAATCAGCCCCAGCATTTT. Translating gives CATSRDWIPDSNQPQHF. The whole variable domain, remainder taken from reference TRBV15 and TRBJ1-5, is DAMVIQNPRYQVTQFGKPVTLSCSQTLNHNVMYWYQQKSSQAPKLLFHYYDKDFNNEADTPDNFQSRRPNTSFCFLDIRSPGLGDTAMYLCATSRDWIPDSNQPQHFGDGTRLSIL.

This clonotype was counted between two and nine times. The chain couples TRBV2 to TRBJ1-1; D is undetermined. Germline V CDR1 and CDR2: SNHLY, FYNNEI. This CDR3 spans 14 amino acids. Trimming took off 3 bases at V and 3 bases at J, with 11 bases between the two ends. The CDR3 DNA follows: TGTGCCAGCAGTGAGTCCGGGGTGGACACTGAAGCTTTCTTT. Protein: CASSESGVDTEAFF.

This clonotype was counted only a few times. CDR3 coding DNA: TGCGCCAGCAGCTTGGGTGGGAGAGGCTCTGAAGCTTTCTTT. Translation gives CASSLGGRGSEAFF. The rearrangement joins TRBV5-1 to TRBJ1-1; no clear D gene. The CDR3 runs 14 residues. CDR1 is SGHRS, CDR2 YFSETQ, per germline. Trimming cost V 0 bases and J 6 bases, with 12 bases left between them. Filled out from reference TRBV5-1 and TRBJ1-1, the complete variable domain reads KAGVTQTPRYLIKTRGQQVTLSCSPISGHRSVSWYQQTPGQGLQFLFEYFSETQRNKGNFPGRFSGRQFSNSRSEMNVSTLELGDSALYLCASSLGGRGSEAFFGQGTRLTVV.

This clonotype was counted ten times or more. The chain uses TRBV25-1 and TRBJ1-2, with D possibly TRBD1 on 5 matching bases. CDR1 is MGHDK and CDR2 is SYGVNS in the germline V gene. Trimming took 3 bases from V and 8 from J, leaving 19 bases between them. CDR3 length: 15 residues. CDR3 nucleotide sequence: TGTGCCAGCAGTGATCCGGGACTCATGAGGGACGGCTACACCTTC. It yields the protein CASSDPGLMRDGYTF.

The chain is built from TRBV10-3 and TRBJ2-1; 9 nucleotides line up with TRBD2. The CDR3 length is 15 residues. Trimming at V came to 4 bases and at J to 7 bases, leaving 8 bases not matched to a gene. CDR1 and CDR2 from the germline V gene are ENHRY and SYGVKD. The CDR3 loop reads CAISALSGRENEQFF. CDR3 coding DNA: TGTGCCATCAGTGCGCTTAGCGGGAGAGAGAATGAGCAGTTCTTC.

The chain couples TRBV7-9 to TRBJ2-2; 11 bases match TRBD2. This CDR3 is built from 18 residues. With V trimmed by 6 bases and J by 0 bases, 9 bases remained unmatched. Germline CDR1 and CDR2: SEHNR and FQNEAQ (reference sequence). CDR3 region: CASSLDLAGGTNTGELFF. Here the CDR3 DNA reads TGTGCCAGCAGTCTCGACTTAGCGGGAGGGACGAACACCGGGGAGCTGTTTTTT.

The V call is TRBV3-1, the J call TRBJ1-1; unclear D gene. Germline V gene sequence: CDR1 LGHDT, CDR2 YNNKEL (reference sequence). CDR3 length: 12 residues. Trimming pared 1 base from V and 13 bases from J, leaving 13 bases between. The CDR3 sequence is CASSQVKDQSFF. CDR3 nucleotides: TGTGCCAGCAGCCAAGTGAAGGATCAGAGTTTCTTT.

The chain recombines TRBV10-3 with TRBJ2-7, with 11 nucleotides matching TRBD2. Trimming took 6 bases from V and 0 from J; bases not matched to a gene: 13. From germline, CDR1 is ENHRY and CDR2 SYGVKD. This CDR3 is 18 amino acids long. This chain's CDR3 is CAISEKLGLADNSYEQYF. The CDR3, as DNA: TGTGCCATCAGCGAAAAATTGGGACTAGCGGACAACTCCTACGAGCAGTACTTC.

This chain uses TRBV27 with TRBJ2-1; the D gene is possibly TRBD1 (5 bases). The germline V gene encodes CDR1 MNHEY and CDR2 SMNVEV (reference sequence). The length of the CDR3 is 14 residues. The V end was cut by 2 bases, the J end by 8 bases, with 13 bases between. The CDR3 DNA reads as TGTGCCAGCAGTTTAATGCAGGGTGGGTATGAGCAGTTCTTC. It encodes CASSLMQGGYEQFF.

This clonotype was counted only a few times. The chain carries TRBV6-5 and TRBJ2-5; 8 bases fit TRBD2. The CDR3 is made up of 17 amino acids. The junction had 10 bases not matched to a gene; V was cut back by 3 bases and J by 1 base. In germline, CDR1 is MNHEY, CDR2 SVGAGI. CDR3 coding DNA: TGTGCCAGCAGTTATCTTCAGCCGAGCGGGGGCCAAGAGACCCAGTACTTC. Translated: CASSYLQPSGGQETQYF.

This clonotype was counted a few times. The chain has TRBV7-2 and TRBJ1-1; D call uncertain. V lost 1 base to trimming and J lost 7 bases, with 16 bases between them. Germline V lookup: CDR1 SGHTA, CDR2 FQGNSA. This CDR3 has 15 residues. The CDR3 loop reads CASSLVRTATVEAFF. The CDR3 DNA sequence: TGTGCCAGCAGCTTAGTCAGGACCGCCACGGTTGAAGCTTTCTTT.

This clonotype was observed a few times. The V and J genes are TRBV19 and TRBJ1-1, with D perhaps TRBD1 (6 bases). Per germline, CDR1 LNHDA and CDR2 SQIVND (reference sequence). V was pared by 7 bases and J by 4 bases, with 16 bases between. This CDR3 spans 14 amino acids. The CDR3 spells CASMRGGAGTEAFF. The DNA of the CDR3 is TGTGCCAGTATGAGAGGGGGGGCGGGCACTGAAGCTTTCTTT. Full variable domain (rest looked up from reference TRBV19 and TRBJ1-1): DGGITQSPKYLFRKEGQNVTLSCEQNLNHDAMYWYRQDPGQGLRLIYYSQIVNDFQKGDIAEGYSVSREKKESFPLTVTSAQKNPTAFYLCASMRGGAGTEAFFGQGTRLTVV.

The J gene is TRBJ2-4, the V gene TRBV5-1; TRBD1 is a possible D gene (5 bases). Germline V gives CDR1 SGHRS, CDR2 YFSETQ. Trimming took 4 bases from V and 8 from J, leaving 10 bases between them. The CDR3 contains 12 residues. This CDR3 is CASSTGVDIQYF. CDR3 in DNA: TGCGCCAGCAGCACAGGAGTTGACATTCAGTACTTC.

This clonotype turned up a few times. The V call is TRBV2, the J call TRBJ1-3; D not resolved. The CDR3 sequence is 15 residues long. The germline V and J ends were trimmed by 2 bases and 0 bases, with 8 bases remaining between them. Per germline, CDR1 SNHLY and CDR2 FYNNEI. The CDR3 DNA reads TGTGCCAGCAGTGAACAACCGCACTCTGGAAACACCATATATTTT. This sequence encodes CASSEQPHSGNTIYF.